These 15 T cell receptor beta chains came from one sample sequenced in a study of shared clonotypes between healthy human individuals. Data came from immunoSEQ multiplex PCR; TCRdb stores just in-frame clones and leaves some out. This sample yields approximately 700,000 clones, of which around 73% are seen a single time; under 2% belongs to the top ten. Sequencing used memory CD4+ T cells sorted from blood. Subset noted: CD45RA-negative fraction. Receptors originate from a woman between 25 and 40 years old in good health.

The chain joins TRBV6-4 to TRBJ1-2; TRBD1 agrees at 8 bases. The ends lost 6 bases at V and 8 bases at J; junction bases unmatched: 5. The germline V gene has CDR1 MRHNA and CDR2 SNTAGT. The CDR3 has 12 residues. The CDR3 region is CASRRQGRGYTF. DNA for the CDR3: TGTGCCAGCAGACGACAGGGGCGCGGCTACACCTTC.

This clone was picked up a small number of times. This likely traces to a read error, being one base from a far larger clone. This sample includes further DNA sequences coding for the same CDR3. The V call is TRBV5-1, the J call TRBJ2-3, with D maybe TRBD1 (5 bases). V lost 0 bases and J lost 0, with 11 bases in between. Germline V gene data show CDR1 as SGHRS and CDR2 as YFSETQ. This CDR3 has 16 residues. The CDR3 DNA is TGCGCCAGCAGCTTGGGGCAGGGTGCTAGCACAGATACGCAGTATTTT. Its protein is CASSLGQGASTDTQYF. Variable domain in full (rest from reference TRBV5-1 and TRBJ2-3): KAGVTQTPRYLIKTRGQQVTLSCSPISGHRSVSWYQQTPGQGLQFLFEYFSETQRNKGNFPGRFSGRQFSNSRSEMNVSTLELGDSALYLCASSLGQGASTDTQYFGPGTRLTVL.

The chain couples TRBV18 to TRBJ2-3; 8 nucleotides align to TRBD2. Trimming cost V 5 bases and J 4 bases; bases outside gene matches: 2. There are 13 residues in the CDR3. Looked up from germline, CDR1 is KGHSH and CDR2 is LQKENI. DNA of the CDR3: TGTGCCAGCTCAAGCGGGAGCGCAGATACGCAGTATTTT. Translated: CASSSGSADTQYF.

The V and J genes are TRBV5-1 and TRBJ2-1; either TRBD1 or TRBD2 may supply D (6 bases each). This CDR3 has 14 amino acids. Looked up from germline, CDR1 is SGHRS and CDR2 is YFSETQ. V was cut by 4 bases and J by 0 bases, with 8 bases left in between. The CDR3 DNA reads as TGCGCCAGCAGCAGGGGGGCCTCCTACAATGAGCAGTTCTTC. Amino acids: CASSRGASYNEQFF.

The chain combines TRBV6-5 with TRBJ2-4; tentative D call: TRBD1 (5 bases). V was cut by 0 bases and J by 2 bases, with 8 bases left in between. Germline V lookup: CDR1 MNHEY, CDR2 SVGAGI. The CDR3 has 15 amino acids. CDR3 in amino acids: CASSYSQGSKNIQYF. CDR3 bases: TGTGCCAGCAGTTACTCCCAGGGTTCCAAAAACATTCAGTACTTC.

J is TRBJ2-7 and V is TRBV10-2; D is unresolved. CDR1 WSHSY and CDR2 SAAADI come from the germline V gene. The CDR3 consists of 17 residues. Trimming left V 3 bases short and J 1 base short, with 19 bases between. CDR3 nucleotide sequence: TGCGCCAGCAGTGACAATGTTGCTGTGGGATCTTCCTACGAGCAGTACTTC. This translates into CASSDNVAVGSSYEQYF.

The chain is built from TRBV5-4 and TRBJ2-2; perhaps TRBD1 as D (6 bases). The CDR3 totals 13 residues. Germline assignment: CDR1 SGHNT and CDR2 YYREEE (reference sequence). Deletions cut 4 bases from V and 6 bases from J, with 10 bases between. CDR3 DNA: TGTGCCAGCAGCCTCAGGGGCTCCGGGGAGCTGTTTTTT. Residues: CASSLRGSGELFF.

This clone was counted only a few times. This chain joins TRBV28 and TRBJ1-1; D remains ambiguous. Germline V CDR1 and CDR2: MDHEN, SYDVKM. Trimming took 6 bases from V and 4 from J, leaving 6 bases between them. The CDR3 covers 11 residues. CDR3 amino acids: CASRASTEAFF. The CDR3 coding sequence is TGTGCCAGCAGGGCAAGCACTGAAGCTTTCTTT.

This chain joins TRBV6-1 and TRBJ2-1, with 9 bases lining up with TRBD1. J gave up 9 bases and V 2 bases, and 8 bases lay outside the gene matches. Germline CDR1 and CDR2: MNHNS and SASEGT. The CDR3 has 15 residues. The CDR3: CASSESGTGNTEQFF. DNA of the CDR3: TGTGCCAGCAGTGAATCCGGGACAGGGAATACTGAGCAGTTCTTC.

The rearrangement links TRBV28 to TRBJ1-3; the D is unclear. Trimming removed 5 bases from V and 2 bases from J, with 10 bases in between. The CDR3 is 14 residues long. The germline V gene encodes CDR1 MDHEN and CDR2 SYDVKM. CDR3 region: CASSRGMTGNTIYF. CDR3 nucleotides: TGTGCCAGCAGTCGGGGAATGACTGGAAACACCATATATTTT.

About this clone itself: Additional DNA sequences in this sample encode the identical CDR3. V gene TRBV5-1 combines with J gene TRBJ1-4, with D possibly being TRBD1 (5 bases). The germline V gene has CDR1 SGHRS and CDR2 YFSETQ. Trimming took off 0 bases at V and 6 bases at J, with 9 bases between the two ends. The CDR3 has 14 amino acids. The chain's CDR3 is CASSLGQGYEKLFF. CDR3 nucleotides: TGCGCCAGCAGCTTGGGGCAGGGTTATGAAAAACTGTTTTTT.

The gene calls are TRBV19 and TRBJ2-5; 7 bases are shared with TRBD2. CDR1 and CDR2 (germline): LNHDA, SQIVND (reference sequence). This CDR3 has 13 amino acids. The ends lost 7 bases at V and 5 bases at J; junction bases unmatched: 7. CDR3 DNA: TGTGCCAGTACCGAGGGAGGGATCGAGACCCAGTACTTC. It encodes CASTEGGIETQYF.

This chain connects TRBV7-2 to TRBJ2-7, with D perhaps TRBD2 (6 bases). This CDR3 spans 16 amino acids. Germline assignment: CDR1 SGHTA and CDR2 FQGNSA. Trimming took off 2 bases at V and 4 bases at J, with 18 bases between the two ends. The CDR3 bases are TGTGCCAGCAGCTTAAATACCCTAGCGCCAATTTACGAGCAGTACTTC. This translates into CASSLNTLAPIYEQYF.

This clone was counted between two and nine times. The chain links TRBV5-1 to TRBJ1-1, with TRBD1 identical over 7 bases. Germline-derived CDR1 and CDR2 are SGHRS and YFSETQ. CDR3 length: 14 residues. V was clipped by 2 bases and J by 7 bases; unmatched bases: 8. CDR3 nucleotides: TGCGCCAGCAGCTTCCAGGGGACAGAAGTTGAAGCTTTCTTT. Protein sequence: CASSFQGTEVEAFF.

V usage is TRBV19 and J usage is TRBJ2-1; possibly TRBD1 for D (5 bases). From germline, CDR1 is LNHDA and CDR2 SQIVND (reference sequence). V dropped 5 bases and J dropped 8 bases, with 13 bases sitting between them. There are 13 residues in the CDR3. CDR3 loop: CASSEGAADEQFF. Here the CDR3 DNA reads TGTGCCAGTAGTGAAGGGGCTGCGGATGAGCAGTTCTTC.